The T cell receptor (beta chain) described here comes from a study of blood T cell repertoires in COVID-19. Study summary: COVID-19 samples collected from the United States, Italy and Spain covered acute and convalescent phases. Sample material is recorded as cDNA or gDNA derived from T cells, B-cell-depleted T cells, or PBMCs.

Authors' methods: How many nucleated cells were present was estimated from reference gene primer amplification. The data were produced by immunoSEQ multiplex PCR, yet TCRdb's version contains in-frame clones alone and is incomplete. V and J calls and clone size are copied from that table; D and trimming were computed from the DNA. Counted here are some 200,000 clones, 85% to 90% occurring once; the ten biggest clones make up around 5.7%. The CDR3 has 15 residues. Per the germline V gene, CDR1 is GTSNPN and CDR2 is SVGIG (reference sequence). V lost 0 bases and J 1 base, leaving 9 bases between the germline ends.

The TCR originated in an elderly man with acute or convalescent COVID-19. The chain is built from TRBV30 and TRBJ2-2; tentative D call: TRBD2 (6 bases). The material sequenced was peripheral blood. DNA of the CDR3: TGTGCCTGGAGTGTGGGTAGCGGGAACACCGGGGAGCTGTTTTTT. This codes for CAWSVGSGNTGELFF. The complete variable domain, with remaining parts taken from reference TRBV30 and TRBJ2-2, reads SQTIHQWPATLVQPVGSPLSLECTVEGTSNPNLYWYRQAAGRGLQLLFYSVGIGQISSEVPQNLSASRPQDRQFILSSKKLLLSDSGFYLCAWSVGSGNTGELFFGEGSRLTVL.